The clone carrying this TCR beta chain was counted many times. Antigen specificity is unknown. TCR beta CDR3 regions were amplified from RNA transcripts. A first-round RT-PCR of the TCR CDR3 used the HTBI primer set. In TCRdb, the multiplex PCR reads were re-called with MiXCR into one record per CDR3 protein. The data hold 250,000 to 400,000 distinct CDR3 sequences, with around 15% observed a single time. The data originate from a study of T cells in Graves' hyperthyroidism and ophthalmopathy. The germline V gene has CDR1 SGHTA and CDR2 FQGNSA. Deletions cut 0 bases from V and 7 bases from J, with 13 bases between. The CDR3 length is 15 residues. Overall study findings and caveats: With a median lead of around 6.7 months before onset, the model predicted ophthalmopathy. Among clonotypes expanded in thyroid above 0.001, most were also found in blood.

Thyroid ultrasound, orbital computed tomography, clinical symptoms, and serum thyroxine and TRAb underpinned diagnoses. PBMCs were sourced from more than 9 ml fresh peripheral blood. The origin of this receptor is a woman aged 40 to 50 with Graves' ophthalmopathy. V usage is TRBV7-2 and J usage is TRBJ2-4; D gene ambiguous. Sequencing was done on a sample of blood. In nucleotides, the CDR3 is TGTGCCAGCAGCTTAGCGTGGCACGGCAGCAACATTCAGTACTTC. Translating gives CASSLAWHGSNIQYF.